One T cell receptor beta chain is described in this entry. Germline lookup yields CDR1 SGHDT and CDR2 YYEEEE. V was pared by 6 bases and J by 7 bases, with 3 bases of the junction left unmatched. The CDR3 totals 12 residues. The repertoire was sequenced with immunoSEQ multiplex PCR; TCRdb's copy has only in-frame clones and lacks some. The sample records about 120,000 clones, around nine tenths being singletons. This record belongs to a study of control samples from healthy donors and cancer patients. The sequenced sample was blood. The chain has TRBV5-6 and TRBJ2-1; 8 bases fit TRBD1. The sequence came from a man aged 25 to 40 in good health. This CDR3 reads CASTRTGNEQFF. The CDR3 nucleotides are TGTGCCAGCACCCGGACAGGGAATGAGCAGTTCTTC.